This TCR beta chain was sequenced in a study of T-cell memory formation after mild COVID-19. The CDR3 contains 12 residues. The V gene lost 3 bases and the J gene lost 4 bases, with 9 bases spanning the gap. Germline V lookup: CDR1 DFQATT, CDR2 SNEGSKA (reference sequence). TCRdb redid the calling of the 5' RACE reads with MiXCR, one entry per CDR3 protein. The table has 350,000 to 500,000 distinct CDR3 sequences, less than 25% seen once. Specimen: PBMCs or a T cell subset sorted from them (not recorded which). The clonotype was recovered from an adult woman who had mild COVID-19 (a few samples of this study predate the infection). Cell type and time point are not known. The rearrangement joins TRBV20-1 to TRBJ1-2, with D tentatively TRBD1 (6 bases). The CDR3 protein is CSASGQSYGYTF. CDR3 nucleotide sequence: TGCAGTGCTAGCGGACAGAGCTATGGCTACACCTTC.